These 25 T cell receptor beta chains share one sample of origin, sequenced in a study of CD8 T cells in ankylosing spondylitis. TCRdb re-derived calls from the 5' RACE reads in MiXCR, one entry per CDR3 protein. The data hold approximately 300,000 distinct CDR3 sequences, with 20% observed a single time. The specimen sequenced was blood, either unsorted or a sorted T cell fraction (not recorded which). Every receptor here comes from a male donor with ankylosing spondylitis or in good health (not recorded which).

In regard to this clonotype: One end of the junction does not line up with germline, which may come from a read error. The chain employs TRBV28 and TRBJ2-3, with a tentative D call TRBD1 (6 bases). Germline V CDR1 and CDR2: MDHEN, SYDVKM. The CDR3 is made up of 15 amino acids. CDR3 region: CASRPQGILTDKQYF. DNA for the CDR3: TGTGCCAGCAGACCCCAGGGGATACTCACAGATAAGCAGTATTTT.

The chain uses TRBV9 and TRBJ2-1, with a tentative D call TRBD2 (6 bases). The CDR3 length is 15 residues. V was clipped by 2 bases and J by 0 bases, with 9 bases between them. Germline assignment: CDR1 SGDLS and CDR2 YYNGEE. The CDR3 sequence: CASSVTGSSYNEQFF. The CDR3, as DNA: TGTGCCAGCAGCGTCACCGGGAGCTCCTACAATGAGCAGTTCTTC.

This clonotype was picked up a small number of times. The chain uses TRBV4-2 and TRBJ2-5; 15 bases agree with TRBD2. Germline trimming cut 0 bases from V and 10 bases from J; bases unmatched to any gene: 6. CDR1 LGHNA and CDR2 YNFKEQ come from the germline V gene. The CDR3 is 16 amino acids. CDR3: CASSQEVGTSGGIQYF. The CDR3 DNA sequence: TGTGCCAGCAGCCAAGAAGTTGGGACTAGCGGGGGGATCCAGTACTTC.

Points on this clonotype: The conserved final phenylalanine or tryptophan is absent from the CDR3, which likely points to a read error. The chain combines TRBV24-1 with TRBJ2-2; no reliable D call. Germline assignment: CDR1 KGHDR and CDR2 SFDVKD. The V and J ends lost 4 bases and 7 bases respectively, with 12 bases between them. The CDR3 runs 14 residues. The CDR3 DNA reads as TGTGCCACCAGTGACGCAAGGGATTACGGGGAGCTGTTTTAT. Encoded protein: CATSDARDYGELFY.

The rearrangement links TRBV12-3 or TRBV12-4 to TRBJ2-3, with 10 nucleotides matching TRBD2. The CDR3 is 14 amino acids. The V gene end was trimmed by 4 bases and the J gene end by 7 bases; junction bases not matched to a gene: 5. CDR3 region: CASSSGLASHTQYF. The DNA for the CDR3 is TGTGCCAGCAGTTCGGGACTAGCGTCGCATACGCAGTATTTT.

This clonotype was recorded a few times. The rearrangement links TRBV6-1 to TRBJ2-3; 8 bases line up with TRBD1. V gave up 3 bases and J gave up 4 bases; unmatched junction bases: 18. Germline assignment: CDR1 MNHNS and CDR2 SASEGT. The length of the CDR3 is 19 residues. The CDR3 coding sequence is TGTGCCAGCAGTGAGGCTCAGTTTCCGGACAGGGTTTTTTCAGATACGCAGTATTTT. Its protein product is CASSEAQFPDRVFSDTQYF.

This clonotype has just a few counts. The chain has TRBV6-5 and TRBJ1-5, with TRBD1 as a possible D gene (6 bases). V was cut by 0 bases and J by 5 bases, with 14 bases left in between. The V gene's germline CDR1 is MNHEY and CDR2 SVGAGI. The CDR3 runs to 16 residues. The CDR3 reads CASSYSMRGAHQPQHF. CDR3 coding DNA: TGTGCCAGCAGTTACTCTATGAGGGGGGCACATCAGCCCCAGCATTTT.

The chain is built from TRBV9 and TRBJ1-2, with D perhaps matching TRBD1 (5 bases). This CDR3 comprises 14 residues. Trimming left V 4 bases short and J 2 bases short, with 12 bases between. Germline CDR1 and CDR2: SGDLS and YYNGEE. The CDR3 bases are TGTGCCAGCAGCACACAGGCGCCAAACTATGGCTACACCTTC. Residues: CASSTQAPNYGYTF.

V gene TRBV3-1 combines with J gene TRBJ2-1; D is unclear. Germline CDR1 is LGHDT and CDR2 is YNNKEL (reference sequence). There are 15 residues in the CDR3. Trimming took 0 bases from V and 2 from J, leaving 8 bases between them. The CDR3 DNA reads TGTGCCAGCAGCCAAGAGGAAGGACCCTACAATGAGCAGTTCTTC. Amino acids: CASSQEEGPYNEQFF.

There are a few counts of this clonotype. This rearrangement joins TRBV27 to TRBJ2-2; 8 bases are shared with TRBD2. Germline V gene data show CDR1 as MNHEY and CDR2 as SMNVEV (reference sequence). After removal of 0 bases from V and 0 bases from J, the junction contained 3 bases not matched to a gene. The length of the CDR3 is 17 residues. In nucleotides, the CDR3 is TGTGCCAGCAGTTTATCCATTAGCGGGGCGAACACCGGGGAGCTGTTTTTT. It encodes CASSLSISGANTGELFF.

This sequence joins TRBV12-3 or TRBV12-4 and TRBJ2-2; 11 nucleotides line up with TRBD2. The ends lost 2 bases at V and 7 bases at J; junction bases unmatched: 6. The CDR3 loop spans 16 amino acids. The CDR3 loop is CASSLTSGSHIGELFF. The CDR3 DNA reads TGTGCCAGCAGTTTAACTAGCGGGAGTCATATCGGGGAGCTGTTTTTT.

V is TRBV6-5 and J is TRBJ2-1, with no clear D. There are 13 residues in the CDR3. V lost 2 bases, J lost 6 bases, and 8 bases lay in between. CDR1 and CDR2 (germline): MNHEY, SVGAGI. The CDR3 nucleotides read TGTGCCAGCAGTTACGTCTTGGGCAATGAGCAGTTCTTC. It encodes CASSYVLGNEQFF.

This rearrangement joins TRBV18 to TRBJ2-3, with D perhaps TRBD1 or TRBD2 (6 bases each). Germline V gives CDR1 KGHSH, CDR2 LQKENI. The V and J ends lost 2 bases and 2 bases respectively, with 14 bases between them. The CDR3 length is 16 residues. The CDR3 sequence is CASSPGQGGLTDTQYF. Written as DNA, the CDR3 is TGTGCCAGCTCACCAGGTCAAGGGGGACTCACAGATACGCAGTATTTT.

This clonotype occurred once. The genes are TRBV20-1 and TRBJ2-3; 8 positions match TRBD1. Germline-derived CDR1 and CDR2 are DFQATT and SNEGSKA (reference sequence). Unmatched junction bases numbered 8, after V lost 6 bases and J lost 0 bases. The CDR3 spans 15 residues. The CDR3 loop reads CSAPSRTGSTDTQYF. The DNA of the CDR3 is TGCAGTGCCCCGTCAAGGACAGGGAGCACAGATACGCAGTATTTT.

This clonotype was detected a few times. The V and J genes are TRBV14 and TRBJ1-6, with D tentatively TRBD1 (6 bases). V lost 5 bases and J lost 6, with 8 bases in between. CDR1 SGHDN and CDR2 FVKESK come from the germline V gene. This CDR3 spans 13 amino acids. CDR3 in amino acids: CASSVQGNSPLHF. The CDR3 DNA reads as TGTGCCAGCAGCGTACAGGGTAATTCACCCCTCCACTTT.

Only a few counts were recorded for this clonotype. This CDR3 reads CSVGWGGRSYNEQFF. CDR3 DNA sequence: TGCAGCGTCGGGTGGGGGGGGAGATCCTACAATGAGCAGTTCTTC. The chain recombines TRBV29-1 with TRBJ2-1; 7 bases are shared with TRBD2. The V segment lost 6 bases and the J segment 1 base; nucleotides outside the gene matches: 9. The CDR3 is 15 residues long. Germline CDR1 is SQVTM and CDR2 is ANQGSEA.

This clonotype appeared a single time. J is TRBJ2-7 and V is TRBV6-1; D unclear. Trimming took 5 bases from V and 8 from J, leaving 16 bases between them. This CDR3 comprises 13 residues. The germline V gene has CDR1 MNHNS and CDR2 SASEGT. For the CDR3, the DNA is TGTGCCAGCAGTCCGGGTCTCCTTGGAAAGCAGTACGTC. Translating gives CASSPGLLGKQYV.

This clonotype was recorded a few times. CDR3 protein: CASSPSGLAGNTQYF. DNA for the CDR3: TGTGCCAGCAGTCCCTCGGGACTAGCGGGAAATACGCAGTATTTT. The V call is TRBV12-3 or TRBV12-4, the J call TRBJ2-3; 13 bases line up with TRBD2. V trimming: 5 bases; J trimming: 7 bases; junction bases outside the gene matches: 6. There are 15 residues in the CDR3.

This clonotype came up many times. This chain connects TRBV5-5 to TRBJ2-1, with 8 bases matching TRBD1. The CDR3 has 15 residues. With V trimmed by 4 bases and J by 7 bases, 10 bases remained unmatched. Germline CDR1 is SGHKS and CDR2 is YYEKEE (reference sequence). The CDR3 DNA reads as TGTGCCAGCAGCCCTTCCGGACAGGGTTGGAATGAGCAGTTCTTC. It codes for CASSPSGQGWNEQFF.

CDR3 DNA: TGCAGTGTCCACGGGGGTGAAGACGAGCAGTACGTC. The encoded protein is CSVHGGEDEQYV. V usage is TRBV20-1 and J usage is TRBJ2-7; D possibly corresponds to TRBD2 (6 bases). The CDR3 has 12 residues. Trimming removed 7 bases at V and 5 bases at J, with 15 bases between. CDR1 is DFQATT and CDR2 is SNEGSKA in the germline V gene (reference sequence).

This clonotype was picked up a small number of times. J is TRBJ1-1 and V is TRBV27, with a tentative D call TRBD1 (5 bases). CDR3 length equals 11 residues. Looked up from germline, CDR1 is MNHEY and CDR2 is SMNVEV (reference sequence). V shed 8 bases and J shed 6 bases, with 10 bases lying between them. CDR3 sequence (DNA): TGTGCCAGCGGGGCCCAATCTGAAGCTTTCTTT. It yields the protein CASGAQSEAFF.

This clonotype showed up many times. The rearrangement joins TRBV3-1 to TRBJ2-3; 8 bases fit TRBD1. Trimming removed 1 base from V and 3 bases from J; junction bases left unmatched: 9. The CDR3 totals 17 residues. Germline CDR1 reads LGHDT; CDR2 reads YNNKEL (reference sequence). This CDR3 reads CASSQAGGGVTTDTQYF. The CDR3, as DNA: TGTGCCAGCAGCCAAGCAGGGGGCGGGGTGACAACAGATACGCAGTATTTT.

DNA of the CDR3: TGTGCCAGCAGCTTAGGAGCCGGGACAGGGGGCGTGAAGGATCAGCCCCAGCATTTT. Amino acid sequence: CASSLGAGTGGVKDQPQHF. The chain carries TRBV7-6 and TRBJ1-5, with TRBD1 matching over 12 bases. Trimming at V came to 1 base and at J to 5 bases, leaving 12 bases not matched to a gene. This CDR3 region has 19 residues. Germline V lookup: CDR1 SGHVS, CDR2 FNYEAQ. Combining the CDR3 with reference TRBV7-6 and TRBJ1-5 gives the whole variable domain GAGVSQSPRYKVTKRGQDVALRCDPISGHVSLYWYRQALGQGPEFLTYFNYEAQQDKSGLPNDRFSAERPEGSISTLTIQRTEQRDSAMYRCASSLGAGTGGVKDQPQHFGDGTRLSIL.

The table lists this clonotype with a few counts. The chain combines TRBV28 with TRBJ2-3; 9 bases align to TRBD2. Germline trimming cut 2 bases from V and 2 bases from J; bases unmatched to any gene: 5. Germline CDR1 reads MDHEN; CDR2 reads SYDVKM. This CDR3 is built from 16 residues. This chain's CDR3 is CASSLLAGTPTDTQYF. Here the CDR3 DNA reads TGTGCCAGCAGTTTACTAGCGGGAACACCCACAGATACGCAGTATTTT.

J is TRBJ2-3 and V is TRBV7-3; 14 positions match TRBD2. The V gene's germline CDR1 is SGHTA and CDR2 FQGTGA. V gave up 1 base and J gave up 8 bases; unmatched junction bases: 8. The CDR3 is made up of 17 amino acids. CDR3 region: CASSLIPTSGGAGTQYF. As DNA, the CDR3 is TGTGCCAGCAGCTTAATCCCGACTAGCGGGGGGGCCGGTACGCAGTATTTT. Drawing the rest from reference TRBV7-3 and TRBJ2-3, the complete variable domain is GAGVSQTPSNKVTEKGKYVELRCDPISGHTALYWYRQSLGQGPEFLIYFQGTGAADDSGLPNDRFFAVRPEGSVSTLKIQRTERGDSAVYLCASSLIPTSGGAGTQYFGPGTRLTVL.